This note documents a single T cell receptor beta chain sequence. Its antigen is not yet known. The record has no base qualities; no much larger clone is one base away. This record belongs to a study of blood T cell repertoires in COVID-19 (dated by TCRdb to between 2020 and 2021). Concerning the study at large: Collaborator samples came from the United States, Italy and Spain and covered acute and convalescent phases of COVID-19. The prospective study material was composed of cDNA or gDNA derived from T cells, B-cell-depleted T cells, or PBMCs. Deeply sampled blood TCRbeta repertoires from subjects exposed to, actively infected with, or recovered from COVID-19 were included in the dataset. The repertoires were made available in a free public database intended to serve as a resource for research on the immune response to SARS-CoV-2. The samples were drawn from the first 160 participants of the ongoing ImmuneRACE study and from 950 to 1,500 subjects provided by 6 global collaborators. A de-identified subject ID, COVID-19 status, age in years and sex were almost always included in the sample metadata. Where HLA class I and class II types were available, the types were taken from metadata supplied by the sample provider, not from assay-based typing. Study-wide findings and limitations: How much clinical and demographic metadata was included differed by source and by participant, and the metadata was provided uncurated.

TCRbeta CDR3 regions were amplified from genomic DNA by means of the immunoSEQ Assay, a bias-controlled multiplex PCR. The authors processed their data as follows. The number of nucleated cells in each sample was estimated by amplification of reference gene primers within the assay. To quantify the absolute abundance of each unique TCRbeta CDR3 rearrangement, sequence reads were collapsed and filtered. For each sample, productive Simpson clonality was calculated by taking the square root of Simpson's diversity index across productive rearrangements. In TCRdb, the immuneACCESS table is reduced to in-frame sequences with V and J assigned. These tables do not hold every clone; where another copy was compared, an unresolved V gene accounts for under half, and the others remain unexplained. V, J and clone size were drawn from that table, and D and trimming were deduced from the DNA. In all, the sample holds 200,000 to 250,000 clones, and approximately 80% of those were seen once. Approximately 1.8% of the sample lies in the top ten.

Enrolling through a virtual design, the prospective study's participants ranged in age from roughly 18 to 90 years and lived across around 25 United States geographic areas. To assign participants to cohorts, the prospective study relied on clinical history that participants themselves reported in a screening survey and a study questionnaire. Recovered participants in ImmuneRACE Cohort 3 were defined by two consecutive negative NP/OP PCR tests, clearance by a healthcare professional, or resolution of symptoms. In the prospective study, whole blood, serum and a nasopharyngeal or oropharyngeal swab were collected from each participant by mobile phlebotomists. Additional blood draws and questionnaires over an approximately 2-month period could optionally be provided by prospective study participants. Before DNA extraction, blood samples from the prospective study were shipped at room temperature or frozen.

This clonotype was obtained from a man in his fifties or sixties who had recovered from COVID-19. The material sequenced was PBMCs or T cells enriched from blood (not recorded which).

The bases are TGTGCCAGCACTAACAAGGGGACTAATGAAAAACTGTTTTTT. This encodes CASTNKGTNEKLFF. The sequence is built from TRBV3-1 (or the pseudogene TRBV3-2) and TRBJ1-4; 5 matching bases give a weak D call of TRBD1. According to the germline V gene (reference sequence), CDR1 reads LGHDT and CDR2 reads YNNKEL. From the cysteine up to the phenylalanine, the CDR3 has a length of 14 residues. Of the read, only the CDR3 DNA is kept; its 42 bases are in frame from base 1. V is clipped by 7 bases and J by 2 bases, and the sequence between their germline boundaries is 11 bases long.